Each of the 8 T cell receptor beta chains below was sequenced from the same sample in a study of OX40 agonist ivuxolimab in advanced cancers. Clones were read by immunoSEQ multiplex PCR, and TCRdb kept only the in-frame ones, dropping some. The table records some 63,000 clones, 80% to 90% of them present only once. The sequencing used CD4+ or CD8+ T cells sorted from blood, collected in a trial of the OX40 agonist ivuxolimab. The receptors were gathered from an adult with an advanced solid tumor such as melanoma, head and neck, liver or kidney cancer.

The gene calls are TRBV19 and TRBJ1-1, with D possibly TRBD1 on 6 matching bases. CDR1 and CDR2 from the germline V gene are LNHDA and SQIVND (reference sequence). V was pared by 7 bases and J by 1 base, with 13 bases between. The CDR3 loop spans 14 amino acids. The CDR3 reads CASTLGGANTEAFF. CDR3 DNA sequence: TGTGCCAGTACTCTCGGGGGGGCGAACACTGAAGCTTTCTTT.

V gene TRBV5-1 combines with J gene TRBJ1-4, with 11 bases identical to TRBD1. This CDR3 comprises 16 residues. The V gene end was trimmed by 5 bases and the J gene end by 4 bases; junction bases not matched to a gene: 7. From germline, CDR1 is SGHRS and CDR2 YFSETQ. CDR3 region: CASSAGTGGFNEKLFF. The CDR3 DNA sequence: TGCGCCAGCAGTGCCGGGACAGGGGGATTTAATGAAAAACTGTTTTTT.

This clone qualifies as medium-sized. The genes are TRBV7-2 and TRBJ1-2; 8 nucleotides line up with TRBD1. This CDR3 has 14 residues. Germline V gene lookup returns CDR1 SGHTA and CDR2 FQGNSA. With V trimmed by 4 bases and J by 4 bases, 5 bases remained unmatched. The CDR3 sequence: CASSSGQDVYGYTF. DNA of the CDR3: TGTGCCAGCAGCTCGGGACAGGATGTCTATGGCTACACCTTC.

The chain has TRBV27 and TRBJ2-7; D remains unclear. From germline, CDR1 is MNHEY and CDR2 SMNVEV (reference sequence). The CDR3 is 13 residues long. Trimming left V 2 bases short and J 3 bases short, with 8 bases between. CDR3 sequence: CASSLNSYYEQYF. Here the CDR3 DNA reads TGTGCCAGCAGTTTAAACAGTTACTACGAGCAGTACTTC.

The V gene is TRBV19, the J gene TRBJ2-1; 7 bases agree with TRBD2. This CDR3 has 14 residues. V gave up 5 bases and J gave up 3 bases; unmatched junction bases: 4. The germline gives CDR1 LNHDA, CDR2 SQIVND (reference sequence). For the CDR3, the DNA is TGTGCCAGTAGTCACCGGGACTACTACAATGAGCAGTTCTTC. Amino acids: CASSHRDYYNEQFF.

The chain couples TRBV7-3 to TRBJ2-3, with 11 bases matching TRBD2. The germline V gene has CDR1 SGHTA and CDR2 FQGTGA. V dropped 5 bases and J dropped 4; count of bases not matched to a gene: 11. This CDR3 is built from 17 residues. CDR3 coding DNA: TGTGCCAGCAGCCCACGACTAGCGGGGTTGGGGGCAGATACGCAGTATTTT. This encodes CASSPRLAGLGADTQYF.

This chain connects TRBV2 to TRBJ1-5, with a weak D call TRBD1 (6 bases). The CDR3 totals 16 residues. Germline V gene sequence: CDR1 SNHLY, CDR2 FYNNEI. Trimming stripped 7 bases from V and 0 bases from J, with 16 bases between. The CDR3 loop is CASKSPAGASNQPQHF. In nucleotides, the CDR3 is TGTGCCAGCAAATCACCGGCAGGGGCTAGCAATCAGCCCCAGCATTTT.

The rearrangement links TRBV23-1 to TRBJ1-5; 8 positions match TRBD1. TRBV23-1 is an open reading frame, and its role is uncertain. The CDR3 loop spans 12 amino acids. Germline trimming cut 11 bases from V and 3 bases from J; bases unmatched to any gene: 3. CDR3 sequence: CAWDRFNQPQHF. Written as DNA, the CDR3 is TGCGCCTGGGACAGGTTCAATCAGCCCCAGCATTTT.